This TCR beta chain is from a study of neoadjuvant anti-PD-1 for oral cavity cancer. The wider study: Around day 43, patients without progression received a fourth nivolumab dose before surgery. Study-level results: With three patients per group, TCR findings need larger cohorts. PBMC Gini-index clonality exceeded responders' in non-responders post-nivolumab.

The germline V gene encodes CDR1 DFQATT and CDR2 SNEGSKA (reference sequence). Trimming removed 8 bases from V and 5 bases from J, with 12 bases in between. This CDR3 comprises 11 residues. The protocol was immunoSEQ multiplex PCR, while the TCRdb copy is restricted to in-frame clones and leaves out a portion. The data show about 68,000 clones, roughly 84% seen once. In this sample, this clone turned up a few times. Its antigen remains unidentified. Time point described: after neoadjuvant nivolumab, at surgical resection. The patients had HPV-negative, locally advanced oral cavity squamous cell carcinoma.

The sequence was obtained from a person aged 40 to 85 with oral cavity squamous cell carcinoma. Sample: PBMCs, taken after nivolumab (anti-PD-1) treatment. This sequence joins TRBV20-1 and TRBJ2-5; no reliable D call. Written as DNA, the CDR3 is TGCAGTCAAAGAGATGGCGAGACCCAGTACTTC. Translating it yields CSQRDGETQYF.